These 5 T cell receptor beta chains were all obtained from the same sample, sequenced in a study of T cell changes during pregnancy in multiple sclerosis. Assay used: immunoSEQ multiplex PCR; TCRdb lists only in-frame clones, some missing. The sample includes about 57,000 clones, approximately 92% of them seen just once. The sequencing here drew on CD4+ T cells from peripheral blood mononuclear cells, taken in the third trimester of pregnancy. These TCRs come from a female donor with multiple sclerosis, enrolled in a pregnancy study.

The V gene is TRBV2, the J gene TRBJ2-7; 8 bases line up with TRBD1. Germline V gives CDR1 SNHLY, CDR2 FYNNEI. CDR3 size: 15 residues. V was clipped by 8 bases and J by 2 bases; unmatched bases: 11. Here the CDR3 DNA reads TGTGCCAGCGAACATCCAGGGGGCGCAACCTACGAGCAGTACTTC. Protein sequence: CASEHPGGATYEQYF. Full variable domain (rest looked up from reference TRBV2 and TRBJ2-7): EPEVTQTPSHQVTQMGQEVILRCVPISNHLYFYWYRQILGQKVEFLVSFYNNEISEKSEIFDDQFSVERPDGSNFTLKIRSTKLEDSAMYFCASEHPGGATYEQYFGPGTRLTVT.

The gene calls are TRBV18 and TRBJ1-6, with 7 bases fitting TRBD1. The CDR3 loop spans 16 amino acids. Germline V gene data show CDR1 as KGHSH and CDR2 as LQKENI. V trimming: 3 bases; J trimming: 2 bases; junction bases outside the gene matches: 4. The CDR3 region is CASSPGQAPYNSPLHF. Written as DNA, the CDR3 is TGTGCCAGCTCACCCGGACAGGCTCCCTATAATTCACCCCTCCACTTT.

The V call is TRBV5-5, the J call TRBJ2-3; D is ambiguous. Trimming took off 0 bases at V and 9 bases at J, with 14 bases between the two ends. The length of the CDR3 is 14 residues. Germline lookup yields CDR1 SGHKS and CDR2 YYEKEE (reference sequence). CDR3 region: CASSLVLTQSTQYF. The CDR3 nucleotides read TGTGCCAGCAGCTTGGTCCTTACACAATCCACGCAGTATTTT.

The rearrangement links TRBV19 to TRBJ1-3; TRBD1 aligns across 9 bases. Per the germline V gene, CDR1 is LNHDA and CDR2 is SQIVND (reference sequence). V was pared by 3 bases and J by 7 bases, with 7 bases of the junction left unmatched. The CDR3 contains 15 residues. The CDR3 sequence is CASSIWDRARNTIYF. As DNA, the CDR3 is TGTGCCAGTAGTATTTGGGACAGGGCCCGGAACACCATATATTTT.

The chain combines TRBV7-2 with TRBJ2-7; D remains ambiguous. CDR1 is SGHTA, CDR2 FQGNSA, per germline. Trimming shortened V by 3 bases and J by 2 bases, and 17 bases separated the two germline ends. The CDR3 length is 16 residues. The CDR3 here is CASSFSPTRFTYEQYF. In nucleotides, the CDR3 is TGTGCCAGCAGCTTTTCCCCCACGAGATTCACCTACGAGCAGTACTTC.